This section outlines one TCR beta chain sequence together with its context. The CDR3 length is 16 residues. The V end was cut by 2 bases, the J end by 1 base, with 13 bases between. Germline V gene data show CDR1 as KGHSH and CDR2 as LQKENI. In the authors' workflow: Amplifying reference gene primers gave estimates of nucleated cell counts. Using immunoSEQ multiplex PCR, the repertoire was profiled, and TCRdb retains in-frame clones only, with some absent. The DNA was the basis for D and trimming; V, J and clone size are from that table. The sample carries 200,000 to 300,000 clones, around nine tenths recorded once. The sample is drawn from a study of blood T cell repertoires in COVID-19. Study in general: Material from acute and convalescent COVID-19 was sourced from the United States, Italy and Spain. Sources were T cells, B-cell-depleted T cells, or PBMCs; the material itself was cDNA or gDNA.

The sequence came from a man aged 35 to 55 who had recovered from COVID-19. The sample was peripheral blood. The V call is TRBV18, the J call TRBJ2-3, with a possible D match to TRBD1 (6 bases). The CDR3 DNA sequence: TGTGCCAGCTCACCAGATTGGGGGCGGGGCACAGATACGCAGTATTTT. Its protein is CASSPDWGRGTDTQYF.